One sample yielded the 17 T cell receptor beta chains listed below, sequenced in a study of cytomegalovirus exposure and HLA in healthy donors. PCR used 60 Vbeta primers and 13 Jbeta primers. Here immunoSEQ multiplex PCR was the method, and the copy in TCRdb shows in-frame clones only, minus some. The table has 95,000 to 150,000 clones, over 8.5% seen once; the top ten hold about 6.6%. Sequenced: PBMCs. The receptors here all came from a woman between 40 and 55 years old in good health and CMV-seropositive.

The chain employs TRBV9 and TRBJ2-7, with 9 bases fitting TRBD1. The ends lost 0 bases at V and 3 bases at J; junction bases unmatched: 1. The CDR3 spans 14 residues. Germline-derived CDR1 and CDR2 are SGDLS and YYNGEE. The chain's CDR3 is CASSVGDRVYEQYF. CDR3 sequence (DNA): TGTGCCAGCAGCGTAGGGGACAGGGTCTACGAGCAGTACTTC. The full variable domain, completed using reference TRBV9 and TRBJ2-7, is DSGVTQTPKHLITATGQRVTLRCSPRSGDLSVYWYQQSLDQGLQFLIQYYNGEERAKGNILERFSAQQFPDLHSELNLSSLELGDSALYFCASSVGDRVYEQYFGPGTRLTVT.

This rearrangement joins TRBV4-1 to TRBJ2-2; 10 nucleotides match TRBD1. This CDR3 is built from 16 residues. The trim removed 1 base at V and 3 bases at J, leaving 2 bases unmatched. Germline V gives CDR1 MGHRA, CDR2 YSYEKL. For the CDR3, the DNA is TGCGCCAGCAGCCAAGGGACAGGGGGGGACACCGGGGAGCTGTTTTTT. It yields the protein CASSQGTGGDTGELFF.

This chain uses TRBV13 with TRBJ1-2; tentatively, D is TRBD1 (6 bases). Germline CDR1 reads PRHDT; CDR2 reads FYEKMQ (reference sequence). This CDR3 is 15 amino acids long. The ends were cut back, 4 bases at V and 1 base at J, with 13 bases in the middle. The CDR3 sequence: CASSSRTALNYGYTF. The CDR3 region has the DNA TGTGCCAGCAGCTCCCGGACAGCGCTTAACTATGGCTACACCTTC. The variable domain in full, with the rest retrieved from reference TRBV13 and TRBJ1-2, is AAGVIQSPRHLIKEKRETATLKCYPIPRHDTVYWYQQGPGQDPQFLISFYEKMQSDKGSIPDRFSAQQFSDYHSELNMSSLELGDSALYFCASSSRTALNYGYTFGSGTRLTVV.

This clone has just a few counts. The rearrangement joins TRBV19 to TRBJ1-5; TRBD1 aligns across 7 bases. With V trimmed by 9 bases and J by 6 bases, 11 bases remained unmatched. The CDR3 covers 14 residues. Germline V CDR1 and CDR2: LNHDA, SQIVND (reference sequence). The CDR3: CASRGGRGRQPQHF. The CDR3 coding sequence is TGTGCCAGCAGGGGCGGGAGGGGGCGTCAGCCCCAGCATTTT.

The CDR3 DNA reads as TGCGCCAGCAGCCTAAATATTAACTATGGCTACACCTTC. Protein sequence: CASSLNINYGYTF. The rearrangement joins TRBV5-1 to TRBJ1-2, with unresolved D. This CDR3 comprises 13 residues. Germline V gives CDR1 SGHRS, CDR2 YFSETQ. Trimming took off 4 bases at V and 1 base at J, with 8 bases between the two ends.

This clone was counted only a few times. The chain has TRBV6-5 and TRBJ1-1, with D possibly TRBD1 on 5 matching bases. This CDR3 is built from 13 residues. With 10 bases removed from V and 8 bases from J, the gap between germline ends came to 20 bases. The germline gives CDR1 MNHEY, CDR2 SVGAGI. CDR3 coding DNA: TGTGCCACAAAACGGGGGAAAGAGGGCGAAGCTTTCTTT. This sequence encodes CATKRGKEGEAFF.

This clone was seen only a few times. The chain joins TRBV7-3 to TRBJ1-1; D unclear. V was cut by 0 bases and J by 8 bases, with 7 bases left in between. The CDR3 runs 12 residues. Germline CDR1 and CDR2: SGHTA and FQGTGA. The CDR3 DNA sequence: TGTGCCAGCAGCTTAACGTCGAGGGAAGCTTTCTTT. This gives the protein CASSLTSREAFF.

J is TRBJ1-3 and V is TRBV2, with 8 bases identical to TRBD1. The CDR3 has 15 amino acids. Unmatched junction bases numbered 8, after V lost 7 bases and J lost 3 bases. Germline CDR1 reads SNHLY; CDR2 reads FYNNEI. CDR3 nucleotide sequence: TGTGCCAGCAACCGGGACAGGAACTTTGGAAACACCATATATTTT. Protein: CASNRDRNFGNTIYF.

This clone was seen more than once but under ten times. The chain recombines TRBV7-9 with TRBJ2-7; TRBD2 agrees at 8 bases. This CDR3 contains 17 residues. V shed 4 bases and J 3 bases; nucleotides not matched to a gene: 14. Germline V CDR1 and CDR2: SEHNR, FQNEAQ (reference sequence). The CDR3: CASSSTATGGAVYEQYF. DNA of the CDR3: TGTGCCAGCAGCTCAACGGCTACCGGGGGGGCCGTCTACGAGCAGTACTTC. The full variable domain, rest sourced from reference TRBV7-9 and TRBJ2-7, is DTGVSQNPRHKITKRGQNVTFRCDPISEHNRLYWYRQTLGQGPEFLTYFQNEAQLEKSRLLSDRFSAERPKGSFSTLEIQRTEQGDSAMYLCASSSTATGGAVYEQYFGPGTRLTVT.

The rearrangement links TRBV4-2 to TRBJ2-2; unclear D gene. There are 16 residues in the CDR3. The germline V gene encodes CDR1 LGHNA and CDR2 YNFKEQ. V dropped 4 bases and J dropped 2 bases, with 14 bases sitting between them. CDR3 sequence reads: CASSRSSAANTGELFF. Here the CDR3 DNA reads TGTGCCAGCAGCCGATCTTCCGCGGCTAACACCGGGGAGCTGTTTTTT.

This clone turned up a few times. The chain joins TRBV2 to TRBJ1-1; the match to TRBD1 covers 7 bases. Germline-derived CDR1 and CDR2 are SNHLY and FYNNEI. The length of the CDR3 is 13 residues. Trimming took 5 bases from V and 3 from J; bases not matched to a gene: 3. DNA for the CDR3: TGTGCCAGCAGTTATACAGGGGACACTGAAGCTTTCTTT. Translation: CASSYTGDTEAFF.

The chain has TRBV11-3 and TRBJ2-1; the match to TRBD2 covers 8 bases. The germline CDR1 and CDR2 sequences are SGHNT and YENEEA. This CDR3 is 15 amino acids long. After removal of 3 bases from V and 6 bases from J, the junction contained 7 bases not matched to a gene. Here the CDR3 DNA reads TGTGCCAGCAGCTTGGGTATTAGCGGGGTCAATGAGCAGTTCTTC. It specifies CASSLGISGVNEQFF.

V and J are TRBV27 and TRBJ2-3; tentatively, D is TRBD2 (5 bases). The V end lost 6 bases, the J end lost 5 bases, and 12 bases lay between the germline ends. Per germline, CDR1 MNHEY and CDR2 SMNVEV (reference sequence). This CDR3 has 13 amino acids. This CDR3 reads CASSQRTLDTQYF. For the CDR3, the DNA is TGTGCCAGCAGCCAGCGGACCTTAGATACGCAGTATTTT.

The sample holds many counts of this clone. The chain links TRBV18 to TRBJ1-3; TRBD1 agrees at 8 bases. In germline, CDR1 is KGHSH, CDR2 LQKENI. Germline trimming cut 4 bases from V and 8 bases from J; bases unmatched to any gene: 13. The CDR3 contains 16 residues. The CDR3: CASSQQGWQGADTIYF. CDR3 bases: TGTGCCAGCTCACAGCAAGGCTGGCAGGGGGCTGACACCATATATTTT.

This chain uses TRBV4-1 with TRBJ2-7; D remains ambiguous. Per germline, CDR1 MGHRA and CDR2 YSYEKL. V was clipped by 0 bases and J by 1 base, with 10 bases between them. The CDR3 extends over 15 amino acids. The CDR3 DNA reads TGCGCCAGCAGCCAAGAGTGGGCCAATTCCTACGAGCAGTACTTC. It encodes CASSQEWANSYEQYF.

The chain combines TRBV9 with TRBJ1-1; 7 bases match TRBD1. CDR1 is SGDLS and CDR2 is YYNGEE in the germline V gene. J was trimmed by 8 bases and V by 3 bases; bases with no gene match: 10. The CDR3 runs 14 residues. This chain's CDR3 is CASSETRGTEEAFF. The CDR3 DNA follows: TGTGCCAGCAGCGAGACCCGAGGGACAGAAGAAGCTTTCTTT.

V is TRBV27 and J is TRBJ1-1; TRBD1 matches 8 bases. The CDR3 covers 14 residues. The V segment lost 3 bases and the J segment 6 bases; nucleotides outside the gene matches: 6. Germline CDR1 is MNHEY and CDR2 is SMNVEV (reference sequence). The CDR3 nucleotides are TGTGCCAGCAGTTTTACAGGGGGTTTATCTGAAGCTTTCTTT. This gives the protein CASSFTGGLSEAFF.